Following are 15 T cell receptor beta chains from one sample sequenced in a study of cytomegalovirus exposure and HLA in healthy donors. The PCR ran on 60 Vbeta and 13 Jbeta primers. Repertoires were generated with immunoSEQ multiplex PCR, while TCRdb's copy carries only in-frame clones and drops some. The sample yields 100,000 to 150,000 clones, roughly 86% seen once. Sequenced material: PBMCs. The origin of the receptors is a man between 18 and 29 years old in good health and CMV-seronegative.

The chain has TRBV6-1 and TRBJ1-5, with TRBD1 identical over 7 bases. V lost 8 bases and J lost 0; bases outside the gene matches: 4. Germline CDR1 is MNHNS and CDR2 is SASEGT. The CDR3 is 14 amino acids. The CDR3, as DNA: TGTGCCAGCGGGAACAGGGGTAGCAATCAGCCCCAGCATTTT. It translates to CASGNRGSNQPQHF.

This clone has a handful of counts. The genes are TRBV7-9 and TRBJ1-2; D gene uncertain. This CDR3 is built from 14 residues. Germline CDR1 and CDR2: SEHNR and FQNEAQ (reference sequence). V was trimmed by 2 bases and J by 12 bases, leaving 19 bases between them. CDR3 sequence: CASSLTGSPRRDTF. The CDR3 DNA sequence: TGTGCCAGCAGCTTAACTGGTTCTCCGAGGCGGGACACCTTC.

The J gene is TRBJ2-5, the V gene TRBV9; D gene uncertain. Trimming stripped 0 bases from V and 5 bases from J, with 8 bases between. The germline CDR1 and CDR2 sequences are SGDLS and YYNGEE. CDR3 length: 13 amino acids. The CDR3 sequence is CASSVVSGETQYF. The CDR3, as DNA: TGTGCCAGCAGCGTAGTTTCGGGTGAGACCCAGTACTTC.

Of note for this clone: This same CDR3 is encoded by further DNA sequences in the sample. The chain combines TRBV11-2 with TRBJ1-4; weak D call: TRBD1 (5 bases). The V and J ends lost 1 base and 8 bases respectively, with 20 bases between them. Per the germline V gene, CDR1 is SGHAT and CDR2 is FQNNGV. The CDR3 is 17 amino acids. The DNA of the CDR3 is TGTGCCAGCAGCTTAGCAGTCCAATTGGGGCACCGGGAAAAACTGTTTTTT. Translated, it gives CASSLAVQLGHREKLFF.

V is TRBV25-1 and J is TRBJ1-6, with 7 bases matching TRBD1. The germline V gene encodes CDR1 MGHDK and CDR2 SYGVNS. CDR3 length: 15 amino acids. Unmatched junction bases numbered 5, after V lost 2 bases and J lost 7 bases. The CDR3 coding sequence is TGTGCCAGCAGTGAAGAGACAGGGCCGAATTCACCCCTCCACTTT. Amino acids: CASSEETGPNSPLHF.

The chain couples TRBV13 to TRBJ2-3; 9 nucleotides match TRBD2. V lost 1 base and J lost 2; bases outside the gene matches: 7. The germline CDR1 and CDR2 sequences are PRHDT and FYEKMQ (reference sequence). The CDR3 extends over 17 amino acids. CDR3 DNA sequence: TGTGCCAGCAGCTTAGCGGCTAGCGGGGTAAACACAGATACGCAGTATTTT. Encoded protein: CASSLAASGVNTDTQYF.

V is TRBV7-2 and J is TRBJ1-2; D remains ambiguous. Germline-derived CDR1 and CDR2 are SGHTA and FQGNSA. V lost 0 bases and J lost 1, with 6 bases in between. This CDR3 region has 14 residues. In DNA form, the CDR3 reads TGTGCCAGCAGCTTAGCTAGCAGTAACTATGGCTACACCTTC. The encoded protein is CASSLASSNYGYTF.

The rearrangement uses TRBV5-6 and TRBJ1-1; 7 positions agree with TRBD1. Per germline, CDR1 SGHDT and CDR2 YYEEEE. The CDR3 is made up of 15 amino acids. The J segment lost 5 bases and the V segment lost 0 bases, leaving 7 bases of the junction unmatched. In nucleotides, the CDR3 is TGTGCCAGCAGCTTGGAACCAGGGGGAGTTACTGAAGCTTTCTTT. Protein sequence: CASSLEPGGVTEAFF.

The chain uses TRBV6-1 and TRBJ2-1; 11 bases agree with TRBD2. The CDR3 runs 17 residues. V shed 4 bases and J 5 bases; nucleotides not matched to a gene: 10. The V gene's germline CDR1 is MNHNS and CDR2 SASEGT. CDR3 sequence: CASSGRLAGGQDNEQFF. For the CDR3, the DNA is TGTGCCAGCAGTGGAAGGTTAGCGGGGGGGCAGGACAATGAGCAGTTCTTC.

The V gene is TRBV7-8, the J gene TRBJ2-3, with 11 bases fitting TRBD2. With V trimmed by 2 bases and J by 6 bases, 4 bases remained unmatched. Germline loops: CDR1 SGHVS, CDR2 FQNEAQ. This CDR3 is built from 15 residues. This CDR3 reads CASSLIAGGVDTQYF. Here the CDR3 DNA reads TGTGCCAGCAGCTTAATAGCGGGGGGGGTGGATACGCAGTATTTT. The full variable domain, completed using reference TRBV7-8 and TRBJ2-3, is GAGVSQSPRYKVAKRGQDVALRCDPISGHVSLFWYQQALGQGPEFLTYFQNEAQLDKSGLPSDRFFAERPEGSVSTLKIQRTQQEDSAVYLCASSLIAGGVDTQYFGPGTRLTVL.

The chain joins TRBV7-9 to TRBJ1-2, with D perhaps TRBD1 (6 bases). In germline, CDR1 is SEHNR, CDR2 FQNEAQ (reference sequence). The CDR3 loop spans 17 amino acids. Trimming took off 2 bases at V and 1 base at J, with 17 bases between the two ends. CDR3 loop: CASSLPGTLIGNYGYTF. CDR3 bases: TGTGCCAGCAGCTTACCCGGGACACTCATAGGTAACTATGGCTACACCTTC.

The chain links TRBV5-1 to TRBJ2-1, with 10 bases lining up with TRBD1. The germline V gene has CDR1 SGHRS and CDR2 YFSETQ. The V segment lost 2 bases and the J segment 10 bases; nucleotides outside the gene matches: 12. The CDR3 is made up of 16 amino acids. This CDR3 is CASSLRSLTGGDEQFF. The CDR3 DNA is TGCGCCAGCAGCTTACGCTCCCTGACAGGGGGCGACGAGCAGTTCTTC.

The CDR3 nucleotides are TGTGCCAGCAGCTTAGCGGGGCCGGGACTCGGGGCTTTCTTT. This gives the protein CASSLAGPGLGAFF. V gene TRBV7-9 combines with J gene TRBJ1-1; a weak D match, TRBD1 (5 bases). V lost 0 bases and J lost 11, with 16 bases in between. The CDR3 contains 14 residues. Germline-derived CDR1 and CDR2 are SEHNR and FQNEAQ (reference sequence).

The chain's CDR3 is CASSYLGREGYGYTF. CDR3 sequence (DNA): TGTGCCAGCAGTTATTTAGGCCGGGAGGGATATGGCTACACCTTC. This chain uses TRBV6-6 with TRBJ1-2; D is unresolved. Trimming took off 3 bases at V and 5 bases at J, with 16 bases between the two ends. The CDR3 runs 15 residues. Germline CDR1 is MNHNY and CDR2 is SVGAGI (reference sequence).

The CDR3 spells CASSVDPGGTGGEQYF. The CDR3 DNA reads as TGTGCCAGCAGCGTAGACCCCGGGGGTACGGGGGGCGAGCAGTACTTC. The J gene is TRBJ2-7, the V gene TRBV9, with 7 positions matching TRBD2. The V and J ends lost 0 bases and 6 bases, in that order; junction bases with no gene match: 12. The CDR3 covers 16 residues. Per germline, CDR1 SGDLS and CDR2 YYNGEE.